Listed below are T cell receptor beta chains from one sample, sequenced in a study of identical twins. One entry per CDR3 protein results from TCRdb running MiXCR on the 5' RACE reads. The sample has under 450,000 distinct CDR3 sequences, 15% to 20% seen once. Sequencing used naive T cells sorted from blood. These receptors were taken from a man in his forties or fifties in good health. Both conserved end residues are part of each CDR3. A D gene is named only where the DNA matches it firmly. The size of a clone is reported for some rows only, either as once, few or many, or as a class for expanded clones.

DNA | CDR3 | D | V | length | size | J
TGCGCCAGCACCGGACAGGCCTATCAGCCCCAGCATTTT | CASTGQAYQPQHF | TRBD1 | TRBV10-2 | 13 | few | TRBJ1-5
TGTGCCAGCAGCTTGTATGGACAGGGACCGAACACTGAAGCTTTCTTT | CASSLYGQGPNTEAFF | TRBD1 | TRBV5-5 | 16 | few | TRBJ1-1
TGTGCCAGCAGCTTACTGGACAGCGGGGGGAGGTATGAGCAGTTCTTC | CASSLLDSGGRYEQFF | TRBD2 | TRBV7-2 | 16 | many | TRBJ2-1
TGTGCCAGCAGTGAATATCGGCAGAACTATGGCTACACCTTC | CASSEYRQNYGYTF | - | TRBV25-1 | 14 | - | TRBJ1-2
TGTGCCTGGAGCCACGGAGCGAAGACCCAGTACTTC | CAWSHGAKTQYF | - | TRBV30 | 12 | few | TRBJ2-5
TGTGCCAGCAGCGGGACTAGCACCTACGAGCAGTACTTC | CASSGTSTYEQYF | TRBD2 | TRBV9 | 13 | - | TRBJ2-7
TGTGCCAGCAGCTTACTTGGGACAAAGTACAATGAGCAGTTCTTC | CASSLLGTKYNEQFF | - | TRBV7-3 | 15 | few | TRBJ2-1
TGTGCCAGCAATGAACAGGGGAATCAGCCCCAGCATTTT | CASNEQGNQPQHF | TRBD1 | TRBV2 | 13 | - | TRBJ1-5
TGTGCCAGCAGCTCCCATTGGAGTGGGGGTCGAGATACGCAGTATTTT | CASSSHWSGGRDTQYF | - | TRBV6-1 | 16 | - | TRBJ2-3
TGTGCCAGCAGGGGGGACAGGAATAATTCACCCCTCCACTTT | CASRGDRNNSPLHF | TRBD1 | TRBV12-3/TRBV12-4 | 14 | many | TRBJ1-6
TGCAGTGCTAGAGACGGGACTAGCGGGAACAATGAGCAGTTCTTC | CSARDGTSGNNEQFF | TRBD2 | TRBV20-1 | 15 | medium-sized | TRBJ2-1
TGCAGTGCCAACGAAAGACAGGGGTCCTATGGCTACACCTTC | CSANERQGSYGYTF | TRBD1 | TRBV20-1 | 14 | many | TRBJ1-2
TGTGCCAGCAGCTTGGGCGGGAGTTTCGATGAGCAGTTCTTC | CASSLGGSFDEQFF | TRBD2 | TRBV5-4 | 14 | - | TRBJ2-1
TGTGCCAGCTGCTTAGGGGGACCATCCTACGAGCAGTACTTC | CASCLGGPSYEQYF | - | TRBV12-3/TRBV12-4 | 14 | - | TRBJ2-7
TGCGCCAGCAGCTTGGACCTAGCGGGGGGGACGAGAAAAGAGACCCAGTACTTC | CASSLDLAGGTRKETQYF | TRBD2 | TRBV5-1 | 18 | - | TRBJ2-5
TGTGCCAGCAGGGGGGCTACACGCGAGCAGTTCTTC | CASRGATREQFF | - | TRBV27 | 12 | many | TRBJ2-1
TGTGCCAGCAGCTCCCAACTAGCGGGGGGTCGAGAGACCCAGTACTTC | CASSSQLAGGRETQYF | TRBD2 | TRBV11-2 | 16 | - | TRBJ2-5
TGTGCCAGCAGCGTAGACGCGAAGACCCAGTACTTC | CASSVDAKTQYF | - | TRBV9 | 12 | - | TRBJ2-5
TGTGCCAGCAGTGAACAGGGGCTAAACAATGAGCAGTTCTTC | CASSEQGLNNEQFF | - | TRBV2 | 14 | many | TRBJ2-1
TGCAGTGCTAGACGATCCTCCAAGGAAAAACTGTTTTTT | CSARRSSKEKLFF | - | TRBV20-1 | 13 | - | TRBJ1-4
TGTGCCAGCAGCCCAAGTGCGAATTCACCCCTCCACTTT | CASSPSANSPLHF | - | TRBV7-9 | 13 | many | TRBJ1-6
TGTGCCAGCAGTTTTTCCGGGACCAGTACCACAGATACGCAGTATTTT | CASSFSGTSTTDTQYF | - | TRBV27 | 16 | many | TRBJ2-3
TGTGCCAGCAGTGAAGAGGGGAACCAGCCCCAGCATTTT | CASSEEGNQPQHF | - | TRBV6-1 | 13 | - | TRBJ1-5
TGCAGTCCGACGGACACTGCCTTTAACTATGGCTACACCTTC | CSPTDTAFNYGYTF | - | TRBV20-1 | 14 | many | TRBJ1-2
TGTGCCAGCAGTTTTGGGCGGGGGGGCCTATTCTTC | CASSFGRGGLFF | TRBD2 | TRBV12-3/TRBV12-4 | 12 | - | TRBJ2-1
TGTGCCAGCAGTGACAGGGGATCATTCACTGAAGCTTTCTTT | CASSDRGSFTEAFF | TRBD1 | TRBV7-2 | 14 | few | TRBJ1-1
TGTGCCAGCAGGGTGACAGGGGGCAACACCGGGGAGCTGTTTTTT | CASRVTGGNTGELFF | TRBD1 | TRBV27 | 15 | - | TRBJ2-2
TGTGCCACCAGCAGATCGAAAGGAACAGCAGATACGCAGTATTTT | CATSRSKGTADTQYF | - | TRBV15 | 15 | few | TRBJ2-3
TGTGCCAGCAGCAGGGGACAGGGATTCACAGATACGCAGTATTTT | CASSRGQGFTDTQYF | TRBD1 | TRBV7-2 | 15 | few | TRBJ2-3
TGTGCCACCAGCCGCGGCGGGAACAGGGGGCACGAGCAGTACTTC | CATSRGGNRGHEQYF | TRBD1 | TRBV15 | 15 | - | TRBJ2-7
TGCGCCAGCAGCCAAGGTAGGTTTCGCAGAGTCTACGAGCAGTACTTC | CASSQGRFRRVYEQYF | - | TRBV4-3 | 16 | few | TRBJ2-7
TGTGCCAGCAGTTTATCGCTTCCCGGGACTTCCTACGAGCAGTACTTC | CASSLSLPGTSYEQYF | - | TRBV28 | 16 | - | TRBJ2-7
TGCAGTGCCGGGACAGGGACCACCGGGGAGCTGTTTTTT | CSAGTGTTGELFF | TRBD1 | TRBV20-1 | 13 | few | TRBJ2-2
TGTGCCACCAGTGCACAGCGCTCTGGAAACACCATATATTTT | CATSAQRSGNTIYF | - | TRBV15 | 14 | few | TRBJ1-3
TGTGCCAGCATCTCAATGTTCGGGTCGGGCACTGAAGCTTTCTTT | CASISMFGSGTEAFF | - | TRBV7-2 | 15 | many | TRBJ1-1
TGTGCCAGCAGTTCCGGGACCCTCAAATGGGAGACCCAGTACTTC | CASSSGTLKWETQYF | - | TRBV12-3/TRBV12-4 | 15 | - | TRBJ2-5
TGTGCCACCAGCAGAGGGGGGACTAGCGGGACGGAGACCCAGTACTTC | CATSRGGTSGTETQYF | TRBD2 | TRBV15 | 16 | few | TRBJ2-5